This T cell receptor beta chain was sequenced during a study of cytomegalovirus exposure and HLA in healthy donors. Profiling relied on immunoSEQ multiplex PCR, and the TCRdb table lists in-frame clones only, not all of them. The table has more than 55,000 clones, around 94% seen once. V shed 9 bases, J shed 3 bases, and the junction held 4 bases outside the gene matches. Germline V lookup: CDR1 LNHDA, CDR2 SQIVND (reference sequence). The CDR3 is made up of 14 amino acids. This TCR was recovered from a woman under 30 in good health and CMV-seronegative. The sequencing input was PBMCs. This chain uses TRBV19 with TRBJ1-6; 8 bases are a match to TRBD1. In DNA, the CDR3 is TGTGCCAGCGGACAGGGAAACTATAATTCACCCCTCCACTTT. Protein sequence: CASGQGNYNSPLHF.